Sequencing of this TCR beta chain was carried out in a study of vaccination and CD4 T cells after COVID-19. Study-wide background: Post-vaccine sampling followed dose two by a median about 72 days (range 14 to 241). The stimulus for the cells was overlapping spike peptides derived from SARS-CoV-2, HCoV-NL63, HCoV-OC43 and HCoV-229E. Each control culture was treated with a CEFX pool, an HIV-1 Nef pool, or no peptide.

Germline loops: CDR1 SGHRS, CDR2 YFSETQ. This CDR3 spans 13 amino acids. V lost 3 bases to trimming and J lost 5 bases, with 11 bases between them. Sequencing of DNA taken from cultured CD4+ T cells relied on the Oncomine TCR Beta short-read assay. Genomic DNA was extracted from cultured CD4+ T cells. TCRdb fed the PCR reads into MiXCR, producing one record per CDR3 protein. The profile covers approximately 10,000 distinct CDR3 sequences, with around two fifths appearing a single time and around 12% taken by the ten largest. Regarding this clonotype: Its matching antigen is unknown.

The treatment here: approximately 9-day PBMC culture with coronavirus spike peptide pools or control peptides (ViraFEST assay). Unexposed donor CD4+ T cells predated the COVID-19 pandemic, collected 2011-2018. Half of the medium was exchanged for fresh IL-2 medium, first on day 3 and then on day 7. The source material was CD4+ T cells from blood, cultured in vitro. The receptor's source is a human donor in good health. The J gene is TRBJ2-5, the V gene TRBV5-1; D is perhaps TRBD1 (5 bases). The CDR3 sequence: CASSSRVEETQYF. For the CDR3, the DNA is TGCGCCAGCAGCTCCAGGGTTGAGGAGACCCAGTACTTC.